This T cell receptor (beta chain) comes out of a study of blood T cell repertoires in COVID-19. Study overall: Recovered participants had two consecutive negative NP/OP PCR tests, healthcare professional clearance, or symptom resolution. Sites in the United States, Italy and Spain provided acute and convalescent COVID-19 samples.

Per the authors' pipeline: Reference gene primer amplification gave nucleated cell count estimates. TCRdb keeps only in-frame clones here, not all; method: immunoSEQ multiplex PCR. The D gene and trimming were derived from the DNA, and the V and J assignments and clone size from that table. The sample shows around 200,000 clones, approximately 87% of them seen only once. Assignments of participants to cohorts depended upon their own reported clinical history. The CDR3 extends over 17 amino acids. In germline, CDR1 is MDHEN, CDR2 SYDVKM. V was shortened by 3 bases and J by 0 bases, with 14 bases between the two germline ends.

The sequence was obtained from a woman aged 45-65 years in a cohort exposed to, infected with or recovered from COVID-19 (not recorded which). The chain carries TRBV28 and TRBJ2-2, with D possibly matching TRBD1 (5 bases). Sequenced: PBMCs or T cells enriched from blood (not recorded which). This CDR3 is CASSLSQGVTNTGELFF. CDR3 nucleotides: TGTGCCAGCAGTTTGAGTCAAGGGGTCACGAACACCGGGGAGCTGTTTTTT.